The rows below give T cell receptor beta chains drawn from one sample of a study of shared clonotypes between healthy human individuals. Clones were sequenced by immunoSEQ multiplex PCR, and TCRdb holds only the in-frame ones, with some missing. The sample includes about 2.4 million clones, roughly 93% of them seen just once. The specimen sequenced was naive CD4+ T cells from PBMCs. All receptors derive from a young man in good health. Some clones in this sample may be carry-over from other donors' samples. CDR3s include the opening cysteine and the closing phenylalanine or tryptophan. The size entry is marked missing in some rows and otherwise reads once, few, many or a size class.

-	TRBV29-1	CSVVTGRVNTEAFF
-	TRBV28	CASSLRPGVLDF
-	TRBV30	CAWSRGDSRNQPQHF
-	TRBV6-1	CASSERHYGYTF
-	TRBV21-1	CASSKMVGLAGSYNEQFF
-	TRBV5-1	CASSLGQSGPQHF
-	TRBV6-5	CASNQRYRGYEQYF
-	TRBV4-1	CASSQVAGSHTEAFF
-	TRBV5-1	CASSRGLAGGWEQYF
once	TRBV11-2	CASSLGKVQQETQYF
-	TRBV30	CAWSGKGLSGANVLTF
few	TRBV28	CASSLPYNEQFF
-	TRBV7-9	CASTLGDSGADTQYF
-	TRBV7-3	CASSPTGGNQPQHF
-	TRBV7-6	CASSRTGQGALTTSNEKLFF
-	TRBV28	CASSLPPDEQYF
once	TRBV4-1	CASSQDTSRPTGGYGYTF
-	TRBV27	CASSKQGRADTQYF
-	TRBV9	CASSVDVAGWETQYF
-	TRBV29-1	CSVVSSLRETQYF
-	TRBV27	CASSTGLFTYEQYF
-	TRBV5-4	CASSSLTGGAREKLFF
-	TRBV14	CASSRRTSGRYNEQFF
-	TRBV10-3	CAISAVGYRDYGYTF
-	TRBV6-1	CASSGGLAGVDEQYF
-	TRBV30	CAWSLILAGGGDTQYF
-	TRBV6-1	CASSEPGVETQYF
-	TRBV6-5	CASSYSPKGWTGELFF
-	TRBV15	CATGIGVSGVLSYEQYF
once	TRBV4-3	CASSNRGGTGELFF
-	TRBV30	CAWSKGQGYGYTF
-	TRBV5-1	CASSLGAGTPFGYTF
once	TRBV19	CATQGRDSNQPQHF
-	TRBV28	CASSTPGGRPLGEKLFF
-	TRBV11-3	CASSFNREVDEQFF
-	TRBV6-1	CASSWEGLAVPEQFF
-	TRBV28	CASSPGTGPLF
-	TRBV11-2	CASSLAAGGGVQPQHF
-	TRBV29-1	CSVEPGGADTQYF
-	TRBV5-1	CASSFSRQGTGELFF
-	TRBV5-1	CASSLAGNLALGYTF
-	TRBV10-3	CAIIYSRDRGRISNQPQHF
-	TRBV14	CASSQGRESGEQFF
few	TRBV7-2	CASSPDWSSYEQYF
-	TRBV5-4	CASSLPIQGVHTEAFF
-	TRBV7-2	CASSFGQGQGRETQYF
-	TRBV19	CASSIVAAVSFTGLAGGYNEQFF
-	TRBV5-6	CASSFPGPGSKQYF
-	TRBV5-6	CASSPGREYNEQFF
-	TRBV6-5	CASTSQGAATEAFF
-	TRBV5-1	CASSLGGRAHGETQYF
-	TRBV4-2	CASSLQGAKGSYEQYF
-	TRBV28	CASRGTSGHLYNEQFF